This T cell receptor beta chain comes out of a study of blood T cells in healthy people across ages. Every donor provided around 10 milliliters of peripheral blood. Together with a sample-barcoded 5' primer, a J-beta primer mix was included in a second PCR lasting about 6 to 11 cycles. One entry per CDR3 protein results from TCRdb running MiXCR on the 5' RACE reads. Of 600,000 to 1,000,000 distinct CDR3 sequences in the sample, more than 45% were seen once. Germline V gene sequence: CDR1 MDHEN, CDR2 SYDVKM. This CDR3 region has 14 residues. V lost 5 bases to trimming and J lost 2 bases, with 13 bases between them.

The chain combines TRBV28 with TRBJ2-7, with D possibly being TRBD2 (7 bases). What was sequenced was blood. This sequence originates from a man younger than 40 in good health. CDR3 sequence: CASSQQGGPYEQYF. DNA of the CDR3: TGTGCCAGCAGTCAACAGGGAGGGCCCTACGAGCAGTACTTC.